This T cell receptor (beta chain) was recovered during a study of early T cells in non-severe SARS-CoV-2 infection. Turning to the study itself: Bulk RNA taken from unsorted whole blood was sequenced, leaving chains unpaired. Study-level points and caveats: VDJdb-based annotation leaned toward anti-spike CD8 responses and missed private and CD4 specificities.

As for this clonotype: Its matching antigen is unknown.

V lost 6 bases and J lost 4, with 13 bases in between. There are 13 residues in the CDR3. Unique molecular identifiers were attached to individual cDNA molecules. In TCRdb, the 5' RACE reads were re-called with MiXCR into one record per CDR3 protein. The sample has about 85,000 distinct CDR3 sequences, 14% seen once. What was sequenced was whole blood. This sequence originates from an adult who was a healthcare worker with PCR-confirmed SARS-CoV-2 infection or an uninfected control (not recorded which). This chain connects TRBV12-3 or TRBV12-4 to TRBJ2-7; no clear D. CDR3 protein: CASSLAGWYEQYF. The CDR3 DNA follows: TGTGCCAGCAGCCTGGCCGGCTGGTACGAGCAGTACTTC.